These 16 T cell receptor beta chains share one sample of origin, sequenced in a study of OX40 agonist ivuxolimab in advanced cancers. TCRdb keeps only in-frame clones here, not all; method: immunoSEQ multiplex PCR. The repertoire holds about 67,000 clones, with around 86% as singletons. Sequencing was performed on CD4+ or CD8+ T cells sorted from blood, taken in a trial of the OX40 agonist ivuxolimab. Every receptor here comes from an adult with an advanced solid tumor such as melanoma, head and neck, liver or kidney cancer.

This clone was seen a single time. The CDR3 is CASSADRTPTDTQYF. The CDR3 DNA reads as TGTGCCAGCAGCGCGGATCGGACTCCCACAGATACGCAGTATTTT. The chain couples TRBV9 to TRBJ2-3; a possible D gene is TRBD2 (5 bases). Between the trimmed V and J ends, which lost 3 bases and 2 bases, there was a span of 13 bases. The CDR3 spans 15 residues. Germline CDR1 is SGDLS and CDR2 is YYNGEE.

The rearrangement uses TRBV7-8 and TRBJ2-7; TRBD1 matches 9 bases. CDR3 length: 15 amino acids. Germline trimming cut 2 bases from V and 5 bases from J; bases unmatched to any gene: 7. CDR1 is SGHVS, CDR2 FQNEAQ, per germline. The CDR3 DNA sequence: TGTGCCAGCAGCTTAACGGGGACAGGGCCCCACGAGCAGTACTTC. Residues: CASSLTGTGPHEQYF.

In DNA, the CDR3 is TGTGCCTGGAGTGAGAGCGGGTTCGGAGAGCAGTACTTC. The encoded protein is CAWSESGFGEQYF. This sequence joins TRBV30 and TRBJ2-7; perhaps TRBD2 as D (6 bases). Germline CDR1 reads GTSNPN; CDR2 reads SVGIG (reference sequence). V dropped 1 base and J dropped 7 bases, with 14 bases sitting between them. The CDR3 runs 13 residues.

This clone came up many times. This CDR3 reads CASSLTAGAYEQYF. DNA of the CDR3: TGTGCCAGCAGTCTAACAGCCGGAGCCTACGAGCAGTACTTC. The chain combines TRBV6-1 with TRBJ2-7, with D unclear. This CDR3 spans 14 amino acids. CDR1 and CDR2 from the germline V gene are MNHNS and SASEGT. Between the trimmed V and J ends, which lost 5 bases and 2 bases, there was a span of 13 bases.

V usage is TRBV4-1 and J usage is TRBJ2-2; 10 positions agree with TRBD1. Germline V gene sequence: CDR1 MGHRA, CDR2 YSYEKL. The ends lost 0 bases at V and 5 bases at J; junction bases unmatched: 21. The CDR3 totals 22 residues. The CDR3 region is CASSQDRREPGHDRGRTGELFF. In DNA form, the CDR3 reads TGCGCCAGCAGCCAAGATAGGAGGGAACCGGGACACGACAGGGGGCGAACCGGGGAGCTGTTTTTT.

The chain couples TRBV7-2 to TRBJ2-5, with TRBD2 matching 7 bases. The CDR3 sequence is 14 residues long. The V gene's germline CDR1 is SGHTA and CDR2 FQGNSA. The ends lost 2 bases at V and 4 bases at J; junction bases unmatched: 4. This CDR3 is CASSLQGGRETQYF. DNA of the CDR3: TGTGCCAGCAGCTTACAGGGCGGGAGAGAGACCCAGTACTTC.

J is TRBJ1-5 and V is TRBV19, with D tentatively TRBD1 (6 bases). This CDR3 spans 14 amino acids. Trimming removed 5 bases from V and 7 bases from J, with 15 bases in between. Looked up from germline, CDR1 is LNHDA and CDR2 is SQIVND (reference sequence). The CDR3 region is CASSPTGSRQPQHF. The CDR3, as DNA: TGTGCCAGTAGTCCCACAGGGAGTAGACAGCCCCAGCATTTT.

This clone was recorded at least ten times. J is TRBJ1-3 and V is TRBV9, with D hard to call. The length of the CDR3 is 18 residues. Trimming shortened V by 3 bases and J by 1 base, and 20 bases separated the two germline ends. Germline CDR1 is SGDLS and CDR2 is YYNGEE. CDR3 in amino acids: CASSEGMSQFASGNTIYF. The CDR3 DNA is TGTGCCAGCAGCGAAGGGATGTCACAGTTCGCATCTGGAAACACCATATATTTT.

The chain is built from TRBV7-6 and TRBJ2-1, with TRBD1 matching 8 bases. This CDR3 has 15 residues. The ends lost 0 bases at V and 4 bases at J; junction bases unmatched: 2. Germline CDR1 is SGHVS and CDR2 is FNYEAQ. The DNA for the CDR3 is TGTGCCAGCAGCTTAGCCAGGGGGCCTTACAATGAGCAGTTCTTC. Protein sequence: CASSLARGPYNEQFF.

The chain carries TRBV7-2 and TRBJ2-5; no clear D gene. The V and J ends lost 4 bases and 5 bases respectively, with 17 bases between them. Germline V gene data show CDR1 as SGHTA and CDR2 as FQGNSA. CDR3 size: 15 residues. The chain's CDR3 is CASSSDGQSLETQYF. As DNA, the CDR3 is TGTGCCAGCAGCTCAGACGGGCAGTCCCTGGAGACCCAGTACTTC.

This chain links TRBV19 with TRBJ1-5; maybe TRBD1 (6 bases). Per the germline V gene, CDR1 is LNHDA and CDR2 is SQIVND (reference sequence). The ends were cut back, 5 bases at V and 7 bases at J, with 15 bases in the middle. The CDR3 sequence is 14 residues long. In nucleotides, the CDR3 is TGTGCCAGTAGTGAGCGGGGGGGCCGGCAGCCCCAGCATTTT. Translating it yields CASSERGGRQPQHF.

This clone was recorded once. This chain uses TRBV6-1 with TRBJ1-4; D gene uncertain. Trimming pared 2 bases from V and 5 bases from J, leaving 12 bases between. The germline gives CDR1 MNHNS, CDR2 SASEGT. This CDR3 region has 15 residues. CDR3 protein: CASSESPGINEKLFF. The CDR3 nucleotides are TGTGCCAGCAGTGAATCCCCGGGCATAAATGAAAAACTGTTTTTT.

The genes are TRBV7-2 and TRBJ2-5, with 7 bases identical to TRBD2. CDR3 length equals 15 residues. Germline loops: CDR1 SGHTA, CDR2 FQGNSA. After removal of 3 bases from V and 2 bases from J, the junction contained 6 bases not matched to a gene. DNA for the CDR3: TGTGCCAGCAGCTTGGGGGGGAACTTGCAAGAGACCCAGTACTTC. It yields the protein CASSLGGNLQETQYF.

This chain links TRBV10-2 with TRBJ1-4, with 7 bases identical to TRBD1. The CDR3 is 14 residues long. CDR1 is WSHSY, CDR2 SAAADI, per germline. J gave up 0 bases and V 6 bases, and 1 base lay outside the gene matches. The CDR3 DNA follows: TGCGCCAGCAGAACAGGGGCAACTAATGAAAAACTGTTTTTT. It encodes CASRTGATNEKLFF.

The rearrangement uses TRBV6-4 and TRBJ2-3, with 8 positions matching TRBD1. CDR1 is MRHNA, CDR2 SNTAGT, per germline. V dropped 5 bases and J dropped 10; count of bases not matched to a gene: 20. The CDR3 has 17 residues. CDR3 loop: CASSPSGLAETQGAQYF. The CDR3 bases are TGTGCCAGCAGTCCCTCTGGGCTAGCTGAAACACAGGGGGCGCAGTATTTT.

This chain uses TRBV7-2 with TRBJ2-7, with 9 nucleotides matching TRBD1. With V trimmed by 2 bases and J by 4 bases, 12 bases remained unmatched. The germline gives CDR1 SGHTA, CDR2 FQGNSA. There are 17 residues in the CDR3. The CDR3 protein is CASSLKGGQGSPYEQYF. The CDR3, as DNA: TGTGCCAGCAGCTTAAAGGGGGGACAGGGAAGCCCGTACGAGCAGTACTTC.